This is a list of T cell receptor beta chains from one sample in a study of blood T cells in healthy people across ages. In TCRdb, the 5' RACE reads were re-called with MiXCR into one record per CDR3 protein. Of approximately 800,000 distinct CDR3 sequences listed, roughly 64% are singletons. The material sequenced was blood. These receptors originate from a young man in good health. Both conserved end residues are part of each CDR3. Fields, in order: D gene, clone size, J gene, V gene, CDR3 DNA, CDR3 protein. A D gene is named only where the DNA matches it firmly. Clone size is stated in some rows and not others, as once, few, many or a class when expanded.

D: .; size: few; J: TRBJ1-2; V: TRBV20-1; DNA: TGCAGTGCTAGAGTGTCTGGGCCCTCCTATGGCTACACCTTC; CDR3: CSARVSGPSYGYTF
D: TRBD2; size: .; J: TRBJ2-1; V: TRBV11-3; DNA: TGTGCCAGCAGCCCTCGGACTAGCGATGAGCAGTTCTTC; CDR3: CASSPRTSDEQFF
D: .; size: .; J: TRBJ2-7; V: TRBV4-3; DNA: TGCGCCAGCAGCCAATCACGGGACTACGAGCAGTACTTC; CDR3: CASSQSRDYEQYF
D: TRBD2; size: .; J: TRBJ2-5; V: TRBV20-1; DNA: TGCAGTGCTAATAAAGCGGGAGTTGAGACCCAGTACTTC; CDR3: CSANKAGVETQYF
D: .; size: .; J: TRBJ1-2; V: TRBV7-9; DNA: TGTGCCAGCAGCTTCGGGGGGCAATATGGCTACACCTTC; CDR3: CASSFGGQYGYTF
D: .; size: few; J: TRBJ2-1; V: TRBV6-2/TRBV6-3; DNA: TGTGCCAGCAGGACCTCCGGGACCCACAATGAGCAGTTCTTC; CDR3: CASRTSGTHNEQFF
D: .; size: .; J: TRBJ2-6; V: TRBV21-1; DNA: TGTGCCAGCAGCAAAGCCCTACCGTGGACAGCGAACAGCTCTGGGGCCAACGTCCTGACTTTC; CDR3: CASSKALPWTANSSGANVLTF
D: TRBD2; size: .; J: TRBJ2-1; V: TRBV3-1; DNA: TGTGCCAGCACTGAGCGGGAGGGAAGATACAATGAGCAGTTCTTC; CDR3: CASTEREGRYNEQFF
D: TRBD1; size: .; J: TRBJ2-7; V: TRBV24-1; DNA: TGTGTCGCCATGTCTAGGGGGCCCTACGAGCAGTACTTC; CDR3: CVAMSRGPYEQYF
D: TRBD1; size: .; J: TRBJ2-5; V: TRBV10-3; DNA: TGTGCCATCAGTGAGTCACAGGGGCGGCAAGAGACCCAGTACTTC; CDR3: CAISESQGRQETQYF
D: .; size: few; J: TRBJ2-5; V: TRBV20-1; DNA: TGCAGTGCGGATTGGGACCTCCAAGAGACCCAGTACTTC; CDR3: CSADWDLQETQYF
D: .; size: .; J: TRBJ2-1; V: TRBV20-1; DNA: TGCAGTGCTCCTCCAGGGTCCGCCGATGAGCAGTTCTTC; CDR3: CSAPPGSADEQFF
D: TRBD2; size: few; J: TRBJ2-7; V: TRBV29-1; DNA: TGCAGCGTTGATGGACTAGCGGGGGAATCCTACGAGCAGTACTTC; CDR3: CSVDGLAGESYEQYF
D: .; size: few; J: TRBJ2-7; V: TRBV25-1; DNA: TGTGCCAGCAGTGAAGTGTGGGACGAGCAGTACTTC; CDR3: CASSEVWDEQYF
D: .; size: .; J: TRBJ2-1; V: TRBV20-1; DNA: TGCAGTGCTAGCATCGGGACATTCGACAATGAGCAGTTCTTC; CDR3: CSASIGTFDNEQFF
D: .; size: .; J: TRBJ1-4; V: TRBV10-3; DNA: TGTGCCATCAGTGTCGGAGGGGAGACTAATGAAAAACTGTTTTTT; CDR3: CAISVGGETNEKLFF
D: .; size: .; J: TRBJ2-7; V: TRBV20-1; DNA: TGCAGTGCTCTGGACGGCTACGAGCAGTACTTC; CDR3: CSALDGYEQYF
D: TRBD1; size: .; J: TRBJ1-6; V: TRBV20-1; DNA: TGCAGTGCTCGGGACAGCAATAATTCACCCCTCCACTTT; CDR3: CSARDSNNSPLHF
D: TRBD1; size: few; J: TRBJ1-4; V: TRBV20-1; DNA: TGCAGTGCTCAGGGACAGAATGAAAAACTGTTTTTT; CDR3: CSAQGQNEKLFF
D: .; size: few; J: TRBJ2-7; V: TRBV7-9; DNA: TGTGCCAGCAGCTCCGAGAAGGGCACTACTACCCTCCCCTACGAGCAGTACTTC; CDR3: CASSSEKGTTTLPYEQYF
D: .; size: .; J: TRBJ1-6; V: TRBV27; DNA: TGTGCCAGCAGGCTCCGGGGCCCAAATTCACCCCTCCACTTT; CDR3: CASRLRGPNSPLHF
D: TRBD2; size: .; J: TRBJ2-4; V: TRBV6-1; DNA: TGTGCCAGCAGACTAGCGGGGGGACAGAAAAACATTCAGTACTTC; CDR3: CASRLAGGQKNIQYF
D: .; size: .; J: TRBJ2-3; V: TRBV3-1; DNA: TGTGCCAGCAGCCAAGAGGCTTCGGCAAATACGCAGTATTTT; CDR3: CASSQEASANTQYF
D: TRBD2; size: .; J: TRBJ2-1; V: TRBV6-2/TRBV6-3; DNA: TGTGCCAGCAGACTAGCGGGGGCCCTAACCTACAATGAGCAGTTCTTC; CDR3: CASRLAGALTYNEQFF
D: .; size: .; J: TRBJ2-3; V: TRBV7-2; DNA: TGTGCCAGCAGCGTTATCCCACGCACAGATACGCAGTATTTT; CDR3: CASSVIPRTDTQYF
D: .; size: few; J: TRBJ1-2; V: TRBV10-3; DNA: TGTGCCATCAGTGAGGGGGCTGACTATGGCTACACCTTC; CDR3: CAISEGADYGYTF
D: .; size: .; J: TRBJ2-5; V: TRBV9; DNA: TGTGCCAGCCGCGCCCCGGGGACAAAAGAGACCCAGTACTTC; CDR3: CASRAPGTKETQYF
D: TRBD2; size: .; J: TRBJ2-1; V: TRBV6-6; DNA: TGTGCCAGCAGTTACTCGGGCCCAGCGGGGGTCTACAATGAGCAGTTCTTC; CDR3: CASSYSGPAGVYNEQFF
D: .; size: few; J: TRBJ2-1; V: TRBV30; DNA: TGTGCCGGATTGCGGAATGAGCAGTTCTTC; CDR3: CAGLRNEQFF
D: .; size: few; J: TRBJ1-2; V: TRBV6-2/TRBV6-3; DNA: TGTGCCAGCAGTTACAATCGGGGCTACACCTTC; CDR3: CASSYNRGYTF
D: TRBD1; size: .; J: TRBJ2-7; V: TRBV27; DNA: TGTGCCAGCAGGGGTTTGGGGACAGAGCTCTACGAGCAGTACTTC; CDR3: CASRGLGTELYEQYF
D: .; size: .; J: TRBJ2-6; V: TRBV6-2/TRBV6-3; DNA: TGTGCCAGCATCCAGGGAAGCTCTGGGGCCAACGTCCTGACTTTC; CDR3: CASIQGSSGANVLTF
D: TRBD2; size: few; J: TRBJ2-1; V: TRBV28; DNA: TGTGCCAGCAGCACGTTGGGACTAGCGGGAGGTGAGCAGTTCTTC; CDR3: CASSTLGLAGGEQFF
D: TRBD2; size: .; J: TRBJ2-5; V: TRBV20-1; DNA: TGCAGTGCTAGAGATCCCCCCACGGGACTAGCTATAGAGACCCAGTACTTC; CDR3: CSARDPPTGLAIETQYF
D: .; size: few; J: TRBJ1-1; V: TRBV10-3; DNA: TGTGCCATCAGTGAGTCAAAGTTGAACACTGAAGCTTTCTTT; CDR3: CAISESKLNTEAFF
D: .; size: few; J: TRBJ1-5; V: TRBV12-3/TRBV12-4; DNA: TGTGCCAGCAGCTGGGCCAGGATCAATCAGCCCCAGCATTTT; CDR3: CASSWARINQPQHF
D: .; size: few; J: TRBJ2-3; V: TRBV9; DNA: TGTGCCAGCAGCGTATCGGGGTCGTTTGGCGGAACGTTCACAGATACGCAGTATTTT; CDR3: CASSVSGSFGGTFTDTQYF
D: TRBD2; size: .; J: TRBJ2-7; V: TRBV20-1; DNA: TGCAGTGCTAGGGACGGGAGGGAGCAGTACTTC; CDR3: CSARDGREQYF
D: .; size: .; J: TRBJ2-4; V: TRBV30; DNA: TGTGCCTGGAGTGTACCTGGGACGAAAAACATTCAGTACTTC; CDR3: CAWSVPGTKNIQYF
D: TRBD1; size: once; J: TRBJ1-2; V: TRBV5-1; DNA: TGCGCCAACAGCAACCGGGACAGGGTGAGAGAGGGCTACACCTTC; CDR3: CANSNRDRVREGYTF
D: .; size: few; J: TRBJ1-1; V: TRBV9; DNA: TGTGCCAGCAGCCATGCACGAACGGGGGGTGGCACTGAAGCTTTCTTT; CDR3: CASSHARTGGGTEAFF
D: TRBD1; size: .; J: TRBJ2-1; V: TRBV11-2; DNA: TGTGCCAGCAGCCGAACAGGGGCCAACGAGCAGTTCTTC; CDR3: CASSRTGANEQFF
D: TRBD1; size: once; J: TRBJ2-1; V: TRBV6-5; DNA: TGTGCCAGCAGTTACGGACAGGGGGGAGGGTATGAGCAGTTCTTC; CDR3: CASSYGQGGGYEQFF
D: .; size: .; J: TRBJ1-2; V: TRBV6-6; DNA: TGTGCCAGCACCCTTCTTCCTACGACAGCCCACTACACCTTC; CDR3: CASTLLPTTAHYTF
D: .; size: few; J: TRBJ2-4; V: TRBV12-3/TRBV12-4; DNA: TGTGCCAGCAGTGCCAGGGGGGGGCCTCTAAACATTCAGTACTTC; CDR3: CASSARGGPLNIQYF
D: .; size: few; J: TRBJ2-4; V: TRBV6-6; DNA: TGTGCCAGCACCGTAACCCTAGCCAAAAACATTCAGTACTTC; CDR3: CASTVTLAKNIQYF
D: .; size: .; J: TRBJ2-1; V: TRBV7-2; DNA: TGTGCCAGCAGCGTACTAGCATACAATGAGCAGTTCTTC; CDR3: CASSVLAYNEQFF
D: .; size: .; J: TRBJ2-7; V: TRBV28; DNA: TGTGCCAGCAGTTTGTTTCAGATACCTAACGAGCAGTACTTC; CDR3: CASSLFQIPNEQYF
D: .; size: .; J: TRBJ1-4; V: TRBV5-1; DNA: TGCGCCAGCAGGGGACTGGGGGAAAAACTGTTTTTT; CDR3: CASRGLGEKLFF
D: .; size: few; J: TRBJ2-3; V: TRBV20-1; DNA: TGCAGTGCTGGGGGGGCTAGCGGATACACAGATACGCAGTATTTT; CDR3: CSAGGASGYTDTQYF
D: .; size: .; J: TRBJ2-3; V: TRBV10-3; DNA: TGTGCCATCAGTCTCCAGGGGCCTTGGGGGGCAGATACGCAGTATTTT; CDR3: CAISLQGPWGADTQYF
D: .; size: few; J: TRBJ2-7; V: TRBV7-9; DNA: TGTGCCAGCAGCTTACAGGGGGGGCTGTCCTACGAGCAGTACTTC; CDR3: CASSLQGGLSYEQYF
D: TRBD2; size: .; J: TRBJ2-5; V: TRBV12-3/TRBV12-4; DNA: TGTGCCAGCAGAGCACTAGCGGGGGTCCAAGAGACCCAGTACTTC; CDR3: CASRALAGVQETQYF